The source of this T cell receptor beta chain is a study of blood T cell repertoires in COVID-19. The wider study: There were acute and convalescent COVID-19 samples, and they came from the United States, Italy and Spain. The analysed material was cDNA or gDNA that came from T cells, B-cell-depleted T cells, or PBMCs.

CDR3 size: 16 residues. Trimming stripped 3 bases from V and 1 base from J, with 12 bases between. Germline loops: CDR1 SGHTA, CDR2 FQGNSA. In the original analysis: From reference gene primer amplification, estimates of nucleated cell counts were derived. Clones were read by immunoSEQ multiplex PCR, and TCRdb kept only the in-frame ones, dropping some. V, J and clone size were drawn from that table, and D and trimming were deduced from the DNA. In the table there are under 200,000 clones, about 87% of which are singletons. Input material: peripheral blood. This receptor was taken from an older woman who had recovered from COVID-19. The gene calls are TRBV7-2 and TRBJ2-2, with D tentatively TRBD2 (6 bases). The CDR3 spells CASSLVGGMNTGELFF. CDR3 DNA: TGTGCCAGCAGCTTGGTGGGCGGGATGAACACCGGGGAGCTGTTTTTT. The whole variable domain, filled in from reference TRBV7-2 and TRBJ2-2, reads GAGVSQSPSNKVTEKGKDVELRCDPISGHTALYWYRQSLGQGLEFLIYFQGNSAPDKSGLPSDRFSAERTGGSVSTLTIQRTQQEDSAVYLCASSLVGGMNTGELFFGEGSRLTVL.